The clone carrying this TCR beta chain was found many times. The antigen is unknown. The method was immunoSEQ multiplex PCR; TCRdb's version includes in-frame clones alone and lacks a portion of them. This repertoire holds about 35,000 clones, and none appear only once. The data derive from a study of T cell clonality in common variable immunodeficiency. Study outcomes and limitations: CVID subjects showed higher TCRbeta clonality than healthy controls. T cell subpopulation sequencing would be needed to explain CVID clonality.

This sequence was found in a person aged 18 to 75 in good health. The sequencing sample was made of peripheral blood mononuclear cells.

The sequenced part of the CDR3 DNA is TGTGCCAGCAGCGTAGCCCCCAGCCAGGGAACG. Residues: CASSVAPSQGT. The whole CDR3 protein reads CASSVAPSQGTQYF. V is TRBV9 and J is TRBJ2-3, with TRBD1 as a possible D gene (5 bases). The read terminates 3 residues ahead of where the CDR3 ends, so the germline J gene completes it. The V gene's germline CDR1 is SGDLS and CDR2 YYNGEE. This CDR3 is 14 amino acids long. The full variable domain, rest sourced from reference TRBV9 and TRBJ2-3, is DSGVTQTPKHLITATGQRVTLRCSPRSGDLSVYWYQQSLDQGLQFLIQYYNGEERAKGNILERFSAQQFPDLHSELNLSSLELGDSALYFCASSVAPSQGTQYFGPGTRLTVL.